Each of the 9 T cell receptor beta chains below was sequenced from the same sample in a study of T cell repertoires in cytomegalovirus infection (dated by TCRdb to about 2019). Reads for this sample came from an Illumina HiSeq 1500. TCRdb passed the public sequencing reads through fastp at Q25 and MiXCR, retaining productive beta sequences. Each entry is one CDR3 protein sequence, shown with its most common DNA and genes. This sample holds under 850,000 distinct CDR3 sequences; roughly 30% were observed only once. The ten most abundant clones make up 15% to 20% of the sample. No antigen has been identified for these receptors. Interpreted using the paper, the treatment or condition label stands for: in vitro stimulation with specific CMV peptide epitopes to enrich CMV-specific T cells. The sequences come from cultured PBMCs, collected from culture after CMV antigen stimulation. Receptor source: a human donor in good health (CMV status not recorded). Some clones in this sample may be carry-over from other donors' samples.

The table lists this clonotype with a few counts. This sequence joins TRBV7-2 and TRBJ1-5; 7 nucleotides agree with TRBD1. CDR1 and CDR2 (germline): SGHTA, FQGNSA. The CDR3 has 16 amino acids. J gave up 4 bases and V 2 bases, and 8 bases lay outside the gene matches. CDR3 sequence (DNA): TGTGCCAGCAGCTTAAGAGTCGGACAGGTTAATCAGCCCCAGCATTTT. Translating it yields CASSLRVGQVNQPQHF.

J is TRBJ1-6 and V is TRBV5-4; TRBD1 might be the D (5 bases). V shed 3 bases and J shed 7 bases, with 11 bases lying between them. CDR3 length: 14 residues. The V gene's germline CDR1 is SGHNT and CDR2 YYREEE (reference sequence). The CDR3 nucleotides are TGTGCCAGCAGCTCCCGGGACGTAAATTCACCCCTCCACTTT. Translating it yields CASSSRDVNSPLHF.

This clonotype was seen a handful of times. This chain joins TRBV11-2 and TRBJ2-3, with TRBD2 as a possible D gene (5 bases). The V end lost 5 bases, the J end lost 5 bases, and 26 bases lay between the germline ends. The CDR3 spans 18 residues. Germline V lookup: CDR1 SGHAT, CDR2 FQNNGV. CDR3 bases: TGTGCCAGCAGCACCAACGGGGTAGCGACTCGACCGGGAGATACGCAGTATTTT. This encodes CASSTNGVATRPGDTQYF. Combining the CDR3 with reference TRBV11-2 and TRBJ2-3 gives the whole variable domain EAGVAQSPRYKIIEKRQSVAFWCNPISGHATLYWYQQILGQGPKLLIQFQNNGVVDDSQLPKDRFSAERLKGVDSTLKIQPAKLEDSAVYLCASSTNGVATRPGDTQYFGPGTRLTVL.

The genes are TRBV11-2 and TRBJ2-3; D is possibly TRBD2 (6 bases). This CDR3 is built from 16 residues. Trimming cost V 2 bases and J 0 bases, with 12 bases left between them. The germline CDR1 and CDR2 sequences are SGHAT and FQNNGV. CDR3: CASSLYLAASTDTQYF. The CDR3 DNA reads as TGTGCCAGCAGCTTATATTTAGCGGCAAGCACAGATACGCAGTATTTT. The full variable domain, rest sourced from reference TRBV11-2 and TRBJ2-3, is EAGVAQSPRYKIIEKRQSVAFWCNPISGHATLYWYQQILGQGPKLLIQFQNNGVVDDSQLPKDRFSAERLKGVDSTLKIQPAKLEDSAVYLCASSLYLAASTDTQYFGPGTRLTVL.

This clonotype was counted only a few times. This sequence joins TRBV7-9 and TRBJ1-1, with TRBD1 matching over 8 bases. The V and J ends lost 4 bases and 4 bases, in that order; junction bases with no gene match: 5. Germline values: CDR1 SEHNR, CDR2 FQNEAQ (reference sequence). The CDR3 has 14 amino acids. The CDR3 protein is CASSSQDRGTEAFF. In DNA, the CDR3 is TGTGCCAGCAGCTCTCAAGACAGGGGCACTGAAGCTTTCTTT.

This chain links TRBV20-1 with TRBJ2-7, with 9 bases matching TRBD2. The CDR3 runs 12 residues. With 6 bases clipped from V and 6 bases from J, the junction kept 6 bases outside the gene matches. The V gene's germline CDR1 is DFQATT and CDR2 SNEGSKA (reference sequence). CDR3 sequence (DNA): TGCAGTGCGGTAGCGGGAGTCTCCGAGCAGTACTTC. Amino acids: CSAVAGVSEQYF.

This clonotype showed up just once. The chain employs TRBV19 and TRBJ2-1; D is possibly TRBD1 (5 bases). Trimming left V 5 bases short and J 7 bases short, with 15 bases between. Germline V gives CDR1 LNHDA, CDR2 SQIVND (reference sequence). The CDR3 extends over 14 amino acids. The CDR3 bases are TGTGCCAGTAGTGGCGACAGTCTCCGAAATGAGCAGTTCTTC. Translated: CASSGDSLRNEQFF.

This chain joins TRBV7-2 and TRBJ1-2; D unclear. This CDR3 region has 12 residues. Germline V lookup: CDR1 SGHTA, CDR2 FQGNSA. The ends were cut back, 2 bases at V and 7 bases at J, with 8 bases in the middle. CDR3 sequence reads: CASSLIQVGYTF. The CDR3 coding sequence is TGTGCCAGCAGCTTAATTCAGGTTGGCTACACCTTC.

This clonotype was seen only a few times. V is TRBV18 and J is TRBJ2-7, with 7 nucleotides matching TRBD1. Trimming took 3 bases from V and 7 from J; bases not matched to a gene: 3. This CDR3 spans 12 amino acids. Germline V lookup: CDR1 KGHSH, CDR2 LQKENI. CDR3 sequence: CASSPTGIEQYF. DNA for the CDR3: TGTGCCAGCTCACCGACAGGGATAGAGCAGTACTTC.